Given below is one T cell receptor (beta chain) in context. The sample is drawn from a study of T-cell memory formation after mild COVID-19. The V gene end was trimmed by 10 bases and the J gene end by 2 bases; junction bases not matched to a gene: 6. The CDR3 extends over 13 amino acids. Germline assignment: CDR1 LGHDT and CDR2 YNNKEL (reference sequence). TCRdb reanalysed the 5' RACE reads using MiXCR and keeps one entry per CDR3 protein. The data hold about 290,000 distinct CDR3 sequences, with roughly 18% observed a single time. The chain recombines TRBV3-1 with TRBJ1-1; 8 bases are a match to TRBD1. The clonotype originates from a man between 18 and 29 years old who had mild COVID-19 (a few samples of this study predate the infection). Cell type and time point are not known. Sequencing used PBMCs or a T cell subset sorted from them (not recorded which). The CDR3 loop reads CATCDRGNTEAFF. The CDR3 DNA reads as TGTGCCACGTGCGACAGGGGTAACACTGAAGCTTTCTTT.